Below are 18 T cell receptor beta chains sequenced from a single sample in a study of shared clonotypes between healthy human individuals. TCRdb's copy holds only in-frame clones and misses some; the assay was immunoSEQ multiplex PCR. The sample includes 1,100,000 or so clones, more than 75% of them seen just once. Sequencing was done on a sample of memory CD4+ T cells from PBMCs. Described subset: CD45RA-negative fraction. The source is a man aged 18 to 30 in good health. Some clones in this sample may be carry-over from other donors' samples.

This rearrangement joins TRBV25-1 to TRBJ1-5; 8 positions match TRBD1. Germline V gives CDR1 MGHDK, CDR2 SYGVNS. This CDR3 spans 14 amino acids. Unmatched junction bases numbered 6, after V lost 5 bases and J lost 6 bases. The CDR3 here is CASSSDRVSQPQHF. CDR3 in DNA: TGTGCCAGCAGTTCGGACAGGGTCTCTCAGCCCCAGCATTTT.

The chain combines TRBV28 with TRBJ1-2, with unresolved D. This CDR3 is built from 11 residues. V was shortened by 5 bases and J by 7 bases, with 8 bases between the two germline ends. Germline V lookup: CDR1 MDHEN, CDR2 SYDVKM. DNA for the CDR3: TGTGCCAGCAGTACAAGTAGTGGCTACACCTTC. It specifies CASSTSSGYTF.

The CDR3 coding sequence is TGTGCCAGCAGCTTGCGTCGGGCATTCCAAGAGACCCAGTACTTC. Residues: CASSLRRAFQETQYF. This chain uses TRBV5-6 with TRBJ2-5; D is uncertain. Germline CDR1 SGHDT, CDR2 YYEEEE. This CDR3 is 15 amino acids long. Trimming cost V 1 base and J 1 base, with 11 bases left between them.

The chain uses TRBV10-1 and TRBJ2-5, with TRBD2 as a possible D gene (5 bases). The ends were cut back, 6 bases at V and 5 bases at J, with 10 bases in the middle. The CDR3 contains 12 residues. Germline V gene sequence: CDR1 WNHNN, CDR2 SYGVQD (reference sequence). The CDR3 nucleotides read TGCGCCAGCAGCCCGACGGGGGAGACCCAGTACTTC. Amino acid sequence: CASSPTGETQYF.

This sequence joins TRBV5-6 and TRBJ2-4, with D perhaps given as TRBD1 or TRBD2 (5 bases each). Germline values: CDR1 SGHDT, CDR2 YYEEEE. Trimming cost V 2 bases and J 0 bases, with 12 bases left between them. The CDR3 covers 16 residues. This CDR3 is CASSFEGPLAKNIQYF. The CDR3 bases are TGTGCCAGCAGCTTTGAGGGACCCCTAGCCAAAAACATTCAGTACTTC. The variable domain in full, with the rest retrieved from reference TRBV5-6 and TRBJ2-4, is DAGVTQSPTHLIKTRGQQVTLRCSPKSGHDTVSWYQQALGQGPQFIFQYYEEEERQRGNFPDRFSGHQFPNYSSELNVNALLLGDSALYLCASSFEGPLAKNIQYFGAGTRLSVL.

CDR3: CASSSMTGNYGYTF. CDR3 nucleotides: TGTGCCAGCAGCAGCATGACAGGGAACTATGGCTACACCTTC. The rearrangement joins TRBV14 to TRBJ1-2; 7 nucleotides agree with TRBD1. V was clipped by 5 bases and J by 2 bases; unmatched bases: 5. Germline V CDR1 and CDR2: SGHDN, FVKESK. The CDR3 covers 14 residues.

This rearrangement joins TRBV19 to TRBJ1-2; D unresolved. Trimming pared 3 bases from V and 6 bases from J, leaving 14 bases between. Germline V gives CDR1 LNHDA, CDR2 SQIVND (reference sequence). CDR3 length equals 14 residues. The CDR3 DNA sequence: TGTGCCAGTAGTATGGTTTGGGGAGGTAATGGCTACACCTTC. It encodes CASSMVWGGNGYTF.

The gene calls are TRBV19 and TRBJ2-5; possibly TRBD1 for D (5 bases). The V gene lost 5 bases and the J gene lost 2 bases, with 12 bases spanning the gap. CDR1 is LNHDA and CDR2 is SQIVND in the germline V gene (reference sequence). This CDR3 comprises 14 residues. The CDR3: CASSLTAPQETQYF. CDR3 sequence (DNA): TGTGCCAGTAGTCTGACAGCTCCTCAAGAGACCCAGTACTTC. The whole variable domain, filled in from reference TRBV19 and TRBJ2-5, reads DGGITQSPKYLFRKEGQNVTLSCEQNLNHDAMYWYRQDPGQGLRLIYYSQIVNDFQKGDIAEGYSVSREKKESFPLTVTSAQKNPTAFYLCASSLTAPQETQYFGPGTRLLVL.

This clone was seen once. This chain connects TRBV7-2 to TRBJ2-1; D ambiguous. Between the trimmed V and J ends, which lost 5 bases and 9 bases, there was a span of 14 bases. CDR1 is SGHTA and CDR2 is FQGNSA in the germline V gene. This CDR3 comprises 13 residues. The CDR3 DNA reads TGTGCCAGCAGCATGAGACGGCCCAGTGAGCAGTTCTTC. Protein product: CASSMRRPSEQFF.

In regard to this clone: The same CDR3 can be traced to other DNA sequences in this sample. The chain recombines TRBV28 with TRBJ2-1, with 13 nucleotides matching TRBD2. After removal of 6 bases from V and 6 bases from J, the junction contained 5 bases not matched to a gene. The CDR3 is 15 residues long. The germline CDR1 and CDR2 sequences are MDHEN and SYDVKM. The DNA of the CDR3 is TGTGCCAGCAGACCCGGACTAGCGGGAGTCAATGAGCAGTTCTTC. The encoded protein is CASRPGLAGVNEQFF.

This chain joins TRBV9 and TRBJ2-1; D is perhaps TRBD1 (6 bases). Germline V lookup: CDR1 SGDLS, CDR2 YYNGEE. V lost 1 base, J lost 0 bases, and 11 bases lay in between. The CDR3 runs 16 residues. CDR3 DNA sequence: TGTGCCAGCAGCGTAAGGGGGAGCGGCTCCTACAATGAGCAGTTCTTC. This codes for CASSVRGSGSYNEQFF.

The chain links TRBV2 to TRBJ2-2, with D possibly being TRBD1 (5 bases). V lost 8 bases and J 0 bases, leaving 10 bases between the germline ends. The CDR3 sequence is 14 residues long. Germline CDR1 SNHLY, CDR2 FYNNEI. CDR3 DNA sequence: TGTGCCAGCCTCAGGGCGCCGAACACCGGGGAGCTGTTTTTT. Protein: CASLRAPNTGELFF.

The chain recombines TRBV7-3 with TRBJ2-3, with 8 nucleotides matching TRBD2. Germline lookup yields CDR1 SGHTA and CDR2 FQGTGA. The CDR3 loop spans 15 amino acids. J gave up 2 bases and V 3 bases, and 4 bases lay outside the gene matches. CDR3 DNA sequence: TGTGCCAGCAGCTTCTCTAGCGGGCCCACAGATACGCAGTATTTT. Its protein is CASSFSSGPTDTQYF.

The chain is built from TRBV7-8 and TRBJ2-7; 10 positions match TRBD2. The length of the CDR3 is 17 residues. The germline V gene encodes CDR1 SGHVS and CDR2 FQNEAQ. Trimming took 1 base from V and 3 from J; bases not matched to a gene: 9. The CDR3 nucleotides read TGTGCCAGCAGCTTAGGGGGGTCTAGCGGGAGTATCTACGAGCAGTACTTC. It specifies CASSLGGSSGSIYEQYF.

The chain uses TRBV2 and TRBJ2-2, with 8 bases fitting TRBD2. The germline gives CDR1 SNHLY, CDR2 FYNNEI. Trimming at V came to 5 bases and at J to 6 bases, leaving 8 bases not matched to a gene. The CDR3 consists of 15 residues. The CDR3: CASSPGTRFAGELFF. The DNA for the CDR3 is TGTGCCAGCAGTCCCGGGACTAGGTTCGCCGGGGAGCTGTTTTTT.

V usage is TRBV19 and J usage is TRBJ1-2; tentatively, D is TRBD1 (5 bases). CDR1 and CDR2 from the germline V gene are LNHDA and SQIVND (reference sequence). This CDR3 contains 16 residues. V lost 5 bases, J lost 6 bases, and 22 bases lay in between. CDR3 in DNA: TGTGCCAGTAGTGTAACGGCAGGGATCTCCTACAATGGCTACACCTTC. Encoded protein: CASSVTAGISYNGYTF. Based on the CDR3 plus reference TRBV19 and TRBJ1-2, the full variable domain is DGGITQSPKYLFRKEGQNVTLSCEQNLNHDAMYWYRQDPGQGLRLIYYSQIVNDFQKGDIAEGYSVSREKKESFPLTVTSAQKNPTAFYLCASSVTAGISYNGYTFGSGTRLTVV.

The chain joins TRBV19 to TRBJ2-2, with D unresolved. V was clipped by 5 bases and J by 5 bases, with 18 bases between them. This CDR3 is built from 16 residues. The germline gives CDR1 LNHDA, CDR2 SQIVND (reference sequence). The CDR3 reads CASSPLLAEGTGELFF. The CDR3 DNA reads TGTGCCAGTAGTCCCCTATTGGCCGAAGGGACCGGGGAGCTGTTTTTT.

The chain combines TRBV10-3 with TRBJ2-5; TRBD2 matches 9 bases. The CDR3 has 16 residues. V was clipped by 1 base and J by 5 bases; unmatched bases: 8. Germline-derived CDR1 and CDR2 are ENHRY and SYGVKD. The CDR3 sequence is CAISEFLSGSQETQYF. Here the CDR3 DNA reads TGTGCCATCAGTGAGTTCCTTAGCGGGAGTCAGGAGACCCAGTACTTC.